This T cell receptor beta chain derives from a study of cytomegalovirus exposure and HLA in healthy donors. Notes on the study in general: As a later analysis showed, a missense DCLRE1C variant was linked to trimming of TCR beta V- and J-genes.

Donors had nominal health at sampling but likely had unrecorded immune exposures. Trimming removed 6 bases from V and 7 bases from J, with 13 bases in between. Germline CDR1 SNHLY, CDR2 FYNNEI. The CDR3 runs 14 residues. Vbeta (60) and Jbeta (13) primers were used in the PCR. The data were produced by immunoSEQ multiplex PCR, yet TCRdb's version contains in-frame clones alone and is incomplete. Among fewer than 120,000 clones listed, 70% to 90% were seen once. As to this clone: The antigen remains undetermined.

The clonotype was recovered from a man in his forties in good health and CMV-seronegative. The sequenced sample was PBMCs. The genes are TRBV2 and TRBJ1-6, with D possibly TRBD1 on 6 matching bases. The CDR3 DNA reads as TGTGCCAGCAGGACACAGGGTTACAATTCACCCCTCCACTTT. Translating it yields CASRTQGYNSPLHF.